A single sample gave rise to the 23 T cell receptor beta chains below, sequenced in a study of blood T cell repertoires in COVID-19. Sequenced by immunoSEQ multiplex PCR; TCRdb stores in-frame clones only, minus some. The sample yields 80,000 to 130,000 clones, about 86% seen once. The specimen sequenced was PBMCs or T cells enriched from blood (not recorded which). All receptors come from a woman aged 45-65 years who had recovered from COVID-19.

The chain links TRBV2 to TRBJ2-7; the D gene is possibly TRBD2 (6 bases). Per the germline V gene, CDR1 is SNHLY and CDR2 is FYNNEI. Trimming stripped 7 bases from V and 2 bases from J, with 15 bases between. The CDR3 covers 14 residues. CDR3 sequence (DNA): TGTGCCAGCACCAGCGGAGGGGTCGCCTACGAGCAGTACTTC. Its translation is CASTSGGVAYEQYF. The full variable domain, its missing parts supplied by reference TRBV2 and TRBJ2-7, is EPEVTQTPSHQVTQMGQEVILRCVPISNHLYFYWYRQILGQKVEFLVSFYNNEISEKSEIFDDQFSVERPDGSNFTLKIRSTKLEDSAMYFCASTSGGVAYEQYFGPGTRLTVT.

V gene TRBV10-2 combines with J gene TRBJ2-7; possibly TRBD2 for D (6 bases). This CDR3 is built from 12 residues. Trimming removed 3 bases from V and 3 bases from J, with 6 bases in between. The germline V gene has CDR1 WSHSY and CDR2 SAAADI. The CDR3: CASSEAGYEQYF. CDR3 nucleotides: TGCGCCAGCAGTGAAGCGGGCTACGAGCAGTACTTC.

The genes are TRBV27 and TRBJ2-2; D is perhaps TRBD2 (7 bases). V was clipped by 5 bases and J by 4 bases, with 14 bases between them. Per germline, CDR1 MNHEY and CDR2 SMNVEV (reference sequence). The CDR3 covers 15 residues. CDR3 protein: CASSRNREGTGELFF. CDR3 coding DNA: TGTGCCAGCAGTAGGAACAGGGAGGGCACCGGGGAGCTGTTTTTT.

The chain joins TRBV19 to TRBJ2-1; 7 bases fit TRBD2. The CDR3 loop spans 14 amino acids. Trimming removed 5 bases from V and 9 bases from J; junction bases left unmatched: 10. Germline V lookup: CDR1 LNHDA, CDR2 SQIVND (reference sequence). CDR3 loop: CASSFSGPLFEQFF. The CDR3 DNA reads TGTGCCAGTAGTTTTAGCGGGCCCCTATTTGAGCAGTTCTTC.

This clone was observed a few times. CDR3 bases: TGCAGCGTTGACGCCACAGGGGCACGGGACACTGAAGCTTTCTTT. Protein: CSVDATGARDTEAFF. The chain has TRBV29-1 and TRBJ1-1, with 7 bases lining up with TRBD1. There are 15 residues in the CDR3. V trimming: 3 bases; J trimming: 3 bases; junction bases outside the gene matches: 10. Germline V CDR1 and CDR2: SQVTM, ANQGSEA.

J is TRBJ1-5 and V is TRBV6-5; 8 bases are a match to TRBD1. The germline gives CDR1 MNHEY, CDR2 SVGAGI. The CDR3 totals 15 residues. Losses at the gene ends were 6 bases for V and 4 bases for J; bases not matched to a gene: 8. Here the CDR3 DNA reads TGTGCCAGCAGGAGAGACAGGGGAATGAATCAGCCCCAGCATTTT. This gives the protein CASRRDRGMNQPQHF.

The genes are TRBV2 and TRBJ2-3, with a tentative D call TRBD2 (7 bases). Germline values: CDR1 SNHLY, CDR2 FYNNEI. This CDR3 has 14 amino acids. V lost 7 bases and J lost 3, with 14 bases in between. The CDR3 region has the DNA TGTGCCAGCAACCTAAGGGGGGGTACAGATACGCAGTATTTT. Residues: CASNLRGGTDTQYF.

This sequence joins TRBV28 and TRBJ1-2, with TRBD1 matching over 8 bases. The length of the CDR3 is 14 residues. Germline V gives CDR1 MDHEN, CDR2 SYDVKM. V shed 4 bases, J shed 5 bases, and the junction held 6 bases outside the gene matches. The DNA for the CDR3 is TGTGCCAGCAGTTCCCCCGGGACAGGTTATGGCTACACCTTC. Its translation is CASSSPGTGYGYTF.

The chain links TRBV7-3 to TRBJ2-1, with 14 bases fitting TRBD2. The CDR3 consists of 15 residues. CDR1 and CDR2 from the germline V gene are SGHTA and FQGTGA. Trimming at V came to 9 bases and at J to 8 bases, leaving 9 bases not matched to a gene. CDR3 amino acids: CASSPQGLAGDEQFF. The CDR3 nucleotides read TGTGCCAGTTCCCCCCAGGGACTAGCGGGGGATGAGCAGTTCTTC.

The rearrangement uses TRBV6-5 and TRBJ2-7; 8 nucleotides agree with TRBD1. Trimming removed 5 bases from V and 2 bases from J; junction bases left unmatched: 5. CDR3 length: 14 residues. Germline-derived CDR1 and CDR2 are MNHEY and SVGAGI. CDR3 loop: CASSRGDRTYEQYF. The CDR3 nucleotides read TGTGCCAGCAGTAGGGGGGACAGGACCTACGAGCAGTACTTC.

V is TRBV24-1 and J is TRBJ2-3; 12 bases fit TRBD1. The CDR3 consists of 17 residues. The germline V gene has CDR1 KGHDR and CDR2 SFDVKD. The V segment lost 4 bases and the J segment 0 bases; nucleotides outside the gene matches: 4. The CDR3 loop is CATSEPGQGASTDTQYF. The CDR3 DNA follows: TGTGCCACCAGTGAGCCGGGACAGGGGGCTAGCACAGATACGCAGTATTTT.

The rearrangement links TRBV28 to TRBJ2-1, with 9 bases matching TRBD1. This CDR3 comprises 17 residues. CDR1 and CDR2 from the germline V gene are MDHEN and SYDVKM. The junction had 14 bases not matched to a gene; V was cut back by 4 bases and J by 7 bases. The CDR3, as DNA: TGTGCCAGCAGTTCGCCTCGGACAGGGGATTTGAAGAATGAGCAGTTCTTC. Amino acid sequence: CASSSPRTGDLKNEQFF.

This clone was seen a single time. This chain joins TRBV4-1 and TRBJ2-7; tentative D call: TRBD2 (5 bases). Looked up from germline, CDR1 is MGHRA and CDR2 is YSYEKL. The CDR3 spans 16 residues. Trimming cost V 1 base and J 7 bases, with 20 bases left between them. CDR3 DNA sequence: TGCGCCAGCAGCCAAGCATCGGGATCCCAGATGGGTGAGCAGTACTTC. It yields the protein CASSQASGSQMGEQYF.

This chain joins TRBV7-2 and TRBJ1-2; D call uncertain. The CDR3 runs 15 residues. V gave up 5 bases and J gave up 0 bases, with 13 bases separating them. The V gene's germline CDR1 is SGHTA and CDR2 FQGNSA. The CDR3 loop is CASSRRAGANYGYTF. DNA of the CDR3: TGTGCCAGCAGCCGGCGGGCAGGAGCTAACTATGGCTACACCTTC.

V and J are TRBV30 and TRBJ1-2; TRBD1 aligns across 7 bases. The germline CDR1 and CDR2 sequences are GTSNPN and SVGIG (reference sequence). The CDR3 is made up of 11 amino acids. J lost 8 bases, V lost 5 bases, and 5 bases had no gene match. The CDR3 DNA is TGTGCCTGGCGGACAGGCGGGGGCTACACCTTC. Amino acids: CAWRTGGGYTF.

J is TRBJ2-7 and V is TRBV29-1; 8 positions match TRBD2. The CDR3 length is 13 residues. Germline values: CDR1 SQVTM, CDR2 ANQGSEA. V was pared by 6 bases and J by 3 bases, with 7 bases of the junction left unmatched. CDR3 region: CSVLAGTGYEQYF. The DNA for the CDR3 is TGCAGCGTCCTAGCGGGCACGGGCTACGAGCAGTACTTC.

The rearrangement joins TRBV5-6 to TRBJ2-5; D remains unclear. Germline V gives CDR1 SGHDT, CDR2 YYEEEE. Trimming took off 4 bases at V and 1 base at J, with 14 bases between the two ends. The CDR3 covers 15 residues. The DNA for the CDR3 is TGTGCCAGCAGCCAATCCGCACAGCTCCAAGAGACCCAGTACTTC. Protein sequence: CASSQSAQLQETQYF.

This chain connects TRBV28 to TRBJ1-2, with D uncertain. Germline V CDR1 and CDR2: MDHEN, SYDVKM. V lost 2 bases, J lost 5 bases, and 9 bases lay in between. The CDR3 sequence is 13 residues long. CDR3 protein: CASSLNIRYGYTF. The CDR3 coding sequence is TGTGCCAGCAGTTTAAATATTCGGTATGGCTACACCTTC.

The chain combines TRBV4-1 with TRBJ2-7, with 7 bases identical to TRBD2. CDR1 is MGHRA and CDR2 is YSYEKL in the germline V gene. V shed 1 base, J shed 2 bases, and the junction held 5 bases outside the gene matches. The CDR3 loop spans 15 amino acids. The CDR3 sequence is CASSQGLADPYEQYF. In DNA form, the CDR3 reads TGCGCCAGCAGCCAAGGCCTAGCGGACCCCTACGAGCAGTACTTC.

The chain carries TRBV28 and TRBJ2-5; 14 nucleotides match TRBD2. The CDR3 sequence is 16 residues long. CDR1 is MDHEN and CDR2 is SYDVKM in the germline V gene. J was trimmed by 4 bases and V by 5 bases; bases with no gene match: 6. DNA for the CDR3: TGTGCCAGCAGTCAGGGACTAGCGGGAGCGGGAGAGACCCAGTACTTC. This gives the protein CASSQGLAGAGETQYF.

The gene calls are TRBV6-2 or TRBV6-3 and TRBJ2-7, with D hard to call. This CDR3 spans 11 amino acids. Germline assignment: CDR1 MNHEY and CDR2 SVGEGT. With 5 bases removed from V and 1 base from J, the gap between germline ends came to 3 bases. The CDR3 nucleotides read TGTGCCAGCAGTGCGTCCTACGAGCAGTACTTC. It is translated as CASSASYEQYF.

CDR3 residues: CASRKGQSYEQYF. The DNA for the CDR3 is TGTGCCAGCAGAAAAGGACAGTCCTACGAGCAGTACTTC. This rearrangement joins TRBV2 to TRBJ2-7; a possible D gene is TRBD1 (6 bases). The germline gives CDR1 SNHLY, CDR2 FYNNEI. The CDR3 is 13 amino acids. The germline V and J ends were trimmed by 6 bases and 1 base, with 10 bases remaining between them.

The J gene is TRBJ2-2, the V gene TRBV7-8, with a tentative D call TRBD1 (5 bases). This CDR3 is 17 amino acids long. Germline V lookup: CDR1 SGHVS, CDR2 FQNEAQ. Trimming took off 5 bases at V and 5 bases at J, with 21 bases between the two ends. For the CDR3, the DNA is TGTGCCAGCAGCCCAGGGATAGGGTCGGTTAGTACCGGGGAGCTGTTTTTT. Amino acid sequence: CASSPGIGSVSTGELFF.